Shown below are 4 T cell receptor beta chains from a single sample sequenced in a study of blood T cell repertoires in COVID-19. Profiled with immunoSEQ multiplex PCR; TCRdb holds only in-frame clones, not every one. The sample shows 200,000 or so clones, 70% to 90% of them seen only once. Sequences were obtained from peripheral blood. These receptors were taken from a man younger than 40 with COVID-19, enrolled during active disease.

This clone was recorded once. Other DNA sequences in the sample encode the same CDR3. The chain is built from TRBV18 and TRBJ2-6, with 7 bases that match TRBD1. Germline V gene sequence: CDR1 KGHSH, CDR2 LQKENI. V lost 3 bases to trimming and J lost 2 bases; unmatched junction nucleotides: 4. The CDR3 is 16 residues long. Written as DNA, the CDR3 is TGTGCCAGCTCACCGAGACAGGGCGCTGGGGCCAACGTCCTGACTTTC. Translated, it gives CASSPRQGAGANVLTF.

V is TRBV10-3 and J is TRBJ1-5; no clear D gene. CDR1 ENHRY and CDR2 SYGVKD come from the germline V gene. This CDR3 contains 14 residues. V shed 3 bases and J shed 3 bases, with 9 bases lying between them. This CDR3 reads CAISDTQANQPQHF. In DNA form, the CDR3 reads TGTGCCATCAGTGACACCCAGGCCAATCAGCCCCAGCATTTT.

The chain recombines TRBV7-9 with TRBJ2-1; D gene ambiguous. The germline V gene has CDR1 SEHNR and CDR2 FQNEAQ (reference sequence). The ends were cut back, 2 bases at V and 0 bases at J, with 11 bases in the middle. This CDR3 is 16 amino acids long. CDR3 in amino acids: CASSLFMSSSYNEQFF. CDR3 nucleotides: TGTGCCAGCAGCTTATTCATGTCGAGCTCCTACAATGAGCAGTTCTTC.

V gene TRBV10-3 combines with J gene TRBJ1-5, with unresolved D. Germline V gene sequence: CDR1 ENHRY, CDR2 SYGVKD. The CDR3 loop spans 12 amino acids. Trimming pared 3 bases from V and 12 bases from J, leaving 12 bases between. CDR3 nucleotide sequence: TGTGCCATCAGTGAAAACGGGGTCATCCAGCATTTT. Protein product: CAISENGVIQHF.